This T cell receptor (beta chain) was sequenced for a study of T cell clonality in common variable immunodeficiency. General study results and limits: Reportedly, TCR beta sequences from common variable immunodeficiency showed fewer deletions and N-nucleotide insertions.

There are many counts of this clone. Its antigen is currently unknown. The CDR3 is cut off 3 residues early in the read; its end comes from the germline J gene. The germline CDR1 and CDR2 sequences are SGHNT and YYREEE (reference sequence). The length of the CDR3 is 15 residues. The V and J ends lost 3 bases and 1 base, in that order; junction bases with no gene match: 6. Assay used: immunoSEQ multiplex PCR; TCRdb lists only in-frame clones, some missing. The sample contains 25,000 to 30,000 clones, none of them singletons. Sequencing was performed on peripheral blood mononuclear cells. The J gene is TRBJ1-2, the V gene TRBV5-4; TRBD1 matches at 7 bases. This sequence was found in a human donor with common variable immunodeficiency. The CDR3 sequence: CASSSRRQGNYGYTF. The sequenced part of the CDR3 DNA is TGTGCCAGCAGCTCCAGGAGACAGGGTAACTATGGC. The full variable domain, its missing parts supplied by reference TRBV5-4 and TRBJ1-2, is ETGVTQSPTHLIKTRGQQVTLRCSSQSGHNTVSWYQQALGQGPQFIFQYYREEENGRGNFPPRFSGLQFPNYSSELNVNALELDDSALYLCASSSRRQGNYGYTFGSGTRLTVV.